The present entry profiles one TCR beta chain with its context. Its matching antigen is unknown. Only in-frame clones appear in the TCRdb table, and some are missing; sequencing was by immunoSEQ multiplex PCR. The top ten hold approximately 5.1% of the sample, which has under 130,000 clones, more than 75% seen once. The data are from a study of T cell responses to AZD1222 COVID-19 vaccine. The wider study: Both about-4-week and about-12-week second-dose recipients were combined.

The CDR3 runs 16 residues. V lost 0 bases to trimming and J lost 8 bases, with 19 bases between them. CDR1 and CDR2 from the germline V gene are LGHNA and YSLEER. General study results and limits: Repertoires were sampled only after the peak T cell response.

The TCR was taken from an adult in good health. The chain employs TRBV4-3 and TRBJ1-2, with D possibly matching TRBD1 (6 bases). The sequencing used peripheral blood, collected on day 0 of AZD1222 vaccination. The CDR3 DNA is TGCGCCAGCAGCCAAGATTCTCTAGGGGGGGCGGAGGGCTACACCTTC. It translates to CASSQDSLGGAEGYTF.